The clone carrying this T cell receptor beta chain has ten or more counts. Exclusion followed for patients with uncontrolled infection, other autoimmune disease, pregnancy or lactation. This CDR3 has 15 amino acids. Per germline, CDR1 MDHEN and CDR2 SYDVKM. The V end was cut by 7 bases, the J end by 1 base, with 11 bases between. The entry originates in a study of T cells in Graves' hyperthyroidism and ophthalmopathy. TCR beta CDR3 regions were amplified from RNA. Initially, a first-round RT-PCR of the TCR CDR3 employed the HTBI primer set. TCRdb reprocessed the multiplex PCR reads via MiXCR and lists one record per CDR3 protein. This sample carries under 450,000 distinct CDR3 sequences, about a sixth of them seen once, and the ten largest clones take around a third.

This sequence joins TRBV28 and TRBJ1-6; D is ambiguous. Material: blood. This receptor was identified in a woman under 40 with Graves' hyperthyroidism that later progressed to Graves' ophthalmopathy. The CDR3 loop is CASTSPGSYNSPLHF. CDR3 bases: TGTGCCAGCACTTCCCCTGGGTCCTATAATTCACCCCTCCACTTT.